The present TCR beta chain was sequenced within a study of control samples from healthy donors and cancer patients. Comment on this clone: One end of the junction fails to match germline, which may point to a read error. The same CDR3 arises from other DNA sequences in this sample as well.

Some clones are missing from TCRdb's copy, which holds only in-frame ones; the method was immunoSEQ multiplex PCR. The table records over 100,000 clones, approximately 92% of them present only once. Sequencing was carried out using blood. The clonotype comes from a young man in good health.

The DNA of the CDR3 is TGCGCCAGCAGTGGAGAAAGAAACACTGAAGCTTTCTTT. Translation gives CASSGERNTEAFF. The V call is TRBV2, the J call TRBJ1-1; D not resolved. The CDR3 is 13 amino acids. Germline V gene data show CDR1 as SNHLY and CDR2 as FYNNEI.